This TCR beta chain was documented in a study of blood T cell repertoires in COVID-19 (TCRdb year 2020). Turning to the overall study: Samples covering the acute and convalescent phases of COVID-19 were provided by collaborators in the United States, Italy and Spain. Where available, HLA class I and class II types were taken from metadata supplied by the sample provider and were not determined by assay-based typing. The dataset comprised deeply sampled blood TCRbeta repertoires from subjects exposed to, actively infected with, or recovered from COVID-19. The repertoires were released in a freely available public database intended as a resource for research on the immune response to SARS-CoV-2. The material from the prospective study consisted of cDNA or gDNA derived from T cells, B-cell-depleted T cells, or PBMCs. Sample metadata almost always included a de-identified subject ID, COVID-19 status, age in years and sex. The samples were drawn from two sources: the first 160 participants of the ongoing ImmuneRACE study, and some 1,300 subjects contributed by 6 global collaborators.

A word on this clone: Its specific antigen is unknown. Per-base quality was not reported, and no clone a single base away is much larger than it.

Points the paper makes about the study in general: The amount of clinical and demographic metadata varied by source and participant and was provided uncurated.

Enrolling through a virtual design, the prospective study's participants ranged in age from roughly 18 to 95 years and lived across about two dozen United States geographic areas. In the prospective study, participants were assigned to cohorts based on the clinical history participants reported in a screening survey and a study questionnaire. For ImmuneRACE Cohort 3, a participant was defined as recovered based on two consecutive negative NP/OP PCR tests, clearance by a healthcare professional, or resolution of symptoms. Mobile phlebotomists in the prospective study collected whole blood, serum and a nasopharyngeal or oropharyngeal swab from every participant. Participants in the prospective study had the option to provide additional blood draws and questionnaires over a roughly 2-month period. Prospective study blood samples were shipped either frozen or at room temperature before DNA extraction.

The immunoSEQ Assay, a bias-controlled multiplex PCR, was used to amplify TCRbeta CDR3 regions from genomic DNA. The authors' pipeline ran thus. Within the assay, amplification of reference gene primers was used to estimate how many nucleated cells each sample contained. To quantify the absolute abundance of each unique TCRbeta CDR3 rearrangement, sequence reads were collapsed and filtered. For each sample, productive Simpson clonality was calculated as the square root of Simpson's diversity index across productive rearrangements. TCRdb holds this immuneACCESS table with in-frame rearrangements only. Some clones are missing; in checked studies, unresolved V genes explain under half, and the rest has no known cause. D and trimming come from the DNA, and the V and J calls and clone size come from that table. The sample table records approximately 160,000 clones; about 85% of these occur just once. The top ten hold about 8.6% of the sample.

The germline V gene supplies CDR1 KGHSH and CDR2 LQKENI. Unmatched junction bases come to 7, with V trimmed by 1 base and J by 0 bases. From the cysteine through the phenylalanine, the CDR3 covers 18 amino acids. CDR3 DNA only is kept here, 54 bases in frame from base 1. The material sequenced was PBMCs or T cells enriched from blood (not recorded which). The receptor chain draws on TRBV18 and TRBJ2-7; a stretch of 12 junction bases matches TRBD2. The origin of this receptor is a woman aged 45-60 years who had recovered from COVID-19. The CDR3 has the sequence CASSPQGGGLAGSYEQYF. In nucleotides, the sequence is TGTGCCAGCTCACCACAGGGTGGGGGACTAGCGGGCTCCTACGAGCAGTACTTC.